A single sample is the source of the 6 T cell receptor beta chains below, sequenced in a study of CD8 T cells in ankylosing spondylitis. A single record per CDR3 protein comes from TCRdb applying MiXCR to the 5' RACE reads. The table has some 15,000 distinct CDR3 sequences, 8% to 10% seen once. The sequenced sample was blood. The origin of the receptors is a male donor with ankylosing spondylitis or in good health (not recorded which).

This clonotype was observed many times. This chain joins TRBV7-2 and TRBJ2-2; 13 nucleotides agree with TRBD2. The germline CDR1 and CDR2 sequences are SGHTA and FQGNSA. CDR3 length equals 17 residues. The junction had 8 bases not matched to a gene; V was cut back by 5 bases and J by 5 bases. CDR3 nucleotide sequence: TGTGCCAGCAGCCCCGGACTAGCGGGAGTTGGGACCGGGGAGCTGTTTTTT. Translated: CASSPGLAGVGTGELFF.

This clonotype was seen repeatedly, ten times or more. The chain has TRBV5-4 and TRBJ2-1; tentative D call: TRBD2 (5 bases). Per the germline V gene, CDR1 is SGHNT and CDR2 is YYREEE (reference sequence). This CDR3 is built from 14 residues. V was pared by 4 bases and J by 9 bases, with 17 bases between. CDR3 nucleotides: TGTGCCAGCAGCCCCCCCGGGAAGAACGGTGAGCAGTTCTTC. This codes for CASSPPGKNGEQFF.

This clonotype was seen many times. The CDR3 here is CASSQTGEQYF. The CDR3 nucleotides read TGTGCCAGCAGCCAAACTGGGGAGCAGTACTTC. The rearrangement links TRBV7-2 to TRBJ2-7; the D is unclear. V shed 5 bases and J shed 7 bases, with 9 bases lying between them. The CDR3 consists of 11 residues. Germline loops: CDR1 SGHTA, CDR2 FQGNSA.

This clonotype is medium-sized. The chain couples TRBV20-1 to TRBJ2-7; D not certain. This CDR3 spans 15 amino acids. V was pared by 0 bases and J by 2 bases, with 14 bases between. The V gene's germline CDR1 is DFQATT and CDR2 SNEGSKA (reference sequence). The CDR3 DNA reads TGCAGTGCTAGAGATCGGGTTCCGGCTACCTACGAGCAGTACTTC. Translation: CSARDRVPATYEQYF.

A few counts support this clonotype. J is TRBJ1-3 and V is TRBV7-6; D unclear. The CDR3 runs 15 residues. Germline V gene sequence: CDR1 SGHVS, CDR2 FNYEAQ. The V and J ends lost 0 bases and 2 bases respectively, with 8 bases between them. In nucleotides, the CDR3 is TGTGCCAGCAGCTTAGCGGCCCATCCTGGAAACACCATATATTTT. It codes for CASSLAAHPGNTIYF.

This clonotype was detected a few times. The chain combines TRBV24-1 with TRBJ1-1; unclear D gene. Germline assignment: CDR1 KGHDR and CDR2 SFDVKD. The CDR3 length is 11 residues. With 5 bases removed from V and 11 bases from J, the gap between germline ends came to 11 bases. CDR3: CATSGARWAFF. The CDR3 DNA reads as TGTGCCACCAGTGGTGCCAGATGGGCTTTCTTT.